These T cell receptor beta chains were read from a single sample in a study of blood T cell repertoires in COVID-19. Repertoires were generated with immunoSEQ multiplex PCR, while TCRdb's copy carries only in-frame clones and drops some. There are about 230,000 clones in the sample; 85% to 90% occur only once, and around 10% lies in the top ten. Sequencing was done on a sample of peripheral blood. Receptors originate from a man over 45 with COVID-19, enrolled during active disease. The CDR3 runs from the conserved cysteine through the conserved F or W. A D gene is named only where the DNA matches it firmly. Not all rows give a size; the values are once, few, many and, for expanded clones, a class.

size,J,D,V,CDR3,DNA
-,TRBJ1-1,TRBD1,TRBV30,CAWAPGTVNTEAFF,TGTGCCTGGGCTCCCGGGACAGTAAACACTGAAGCTTTCTTT
-,TRBJ2-3,-,TRBV14,CASSQVGRSTDTQYF,TGTGCCAGCAGCCAAGTAGGCAGGAGCACAGATACGCAGTATTTT
-,TRBJ2-1,TRBD2,TRBV19,CASSSERGAGYNEQFF,TGTGCCAGTAGTAGTGAGCGGGGGGCGGGCTACAATGAGCAGTTCTTC
-,TRBJ2-5,-,TRBV5-1,CASSLQTSQETQYF,TGCGCCAGCAGCCTCCAGACTAGTCAAGAGACCCAGTACTTC
-,TRBJ2-1,TRBD2,TRBV7-3,CASSLNSGGQNNEQFF,TGTGCCAGCAGCTTGAATAGCGGGGGGCAGAACAATGAGCAGTTCTTC
few,TRBJ2-5,-,TRBV5-4,CASGADKGTQYF,TGTGCCAGCGGGGCAGACAAAGGGACCCAGTACTTC
-,TRBJ2-7,TRBD1,TRBV7-2,CASSNPGQGTYEQYF,TGTGCCAGCAGCAACCCGGGACAGGGAACCTACGAGCAGTACTTC
-,TRBJ1-5,TRBD1,TRBV19,CASSSATGVGNQPQHF,TGTGCCAGTAGTTCAGCGACAGGGGTAGGCAATCAGCCCCAGCATTTT
once,TRBJ1-5,TRBD1,TRBV4-2,CASSQEWDRDQPQHF,TGTGCCAGCAGCCAAGAATGGGACAGGGATCAGCCCCAGCATTTT
-,TRBJ1-2,-,TRBV6-5,CASSTRDMRMGGYTF,TGTGCCAGCAGTACCCGGGACATGCGGATGGGTGGCTACACCTTC
-,TRBJ2-2,TRBD2,TRBV5-1,CASSLGGLVTGELFF,TGCGCCAGCAGCTTGGGGGGACTAGTCACCGGGGAGCTGTTTTTT
-,TRBJ2-2,TRBD2,TRBV7-6,CASSSSGGSTGELFF,TGTGCCAGCAGCTCTTCGGGCGGGAGCACCGGGGAGCTGTTTTTT
-,TRBJ2-3,-,TRBV24-1,CATSDLHSGPRSDTQYF,TGTGCCACCAGTGATTTGCATTCAGGTCCCAGGTCAGATACGCAGTATTTT
-,TRBJ2-7,TRBD1,TRBV5-5,CASSETTGEEQYF,TGTGCCAGCAGCGAGACGACAGGGGAAGAGCAGTACTTC
-,TRBJ2-1,TRBD2,TRBV3-1/TRBV3-2,CASSLAGGSYNEQFF,TGTGCCAGCAGCCTAGCGGGGGGGTCCTACAATGAGCAGTTCTTC
-,TRBJ2-3,TRBD2,TRBV6-6,CASSYGTSGDTQYF,TGTGCCAGCAGTTACGGAACTAGCGGTGATACGCAGTATTTT
-,TRBJ2-5,TRBD1,TRBV6-5,CASSRPQGVQETQYF,TGTGCCAGCAGTAGACCACAGGGGGTCCAAGAGACCCAGTACTTC
-,TRBJ2-2,TRBD2,TRBV7-6,CASSLASSGANTGELFF,TGTGCCAGCAGCTTAGCAAGTAGCGGGGCGAACACCGGGGAGCTGTTTTTT
once,TRBJ1-5,-,TRBV6-5,CASSTGQWDMTPQHF,TGTGCCAGCAGTACGGGACAATGGGATATGACTCCCCAGCATTTT
-,TRBJ2-3,TRBD2,TRBV3-1/TRBV3-2,CASSWTSGVSTDTQYF,TGTGCCAGCAGCTGGACTAGCGGGGTTAGCACAGATACGCAGTATTTT
-,TRBJ1-5,-,TRBV2,CASSEARGPPGPGDRQPQHF,TGTGCCAGCAGTGAAGCGCGGGGACCCCCGGGCCCTGGGGACCGTCAGCCCCAGCATTTT
-,TRBJ2-7,TRBD2,TRBV7-9,CASSLDTSGFYEQYF,TGTGCCAGCAGCTTAGACACTAGCGGGTTCTACGAGCAGTACTTC
-,TRBJ2-7,TRBD1,TRBV5-1,CASSVLGQGPYEQYF,TGCGCCAGCAGCGTCCTGGGACAGGGTCCCTACGAGCAGTACTTC
-,TRBJ1-6,TRBD1,TRBV5-1,CASSIGQVNSPLHF,TGCGCCAGCAGCATCGGACAGGTTAATTCACCCCTCCACTTT
-,TRBJ2-7,-,TRBV7-3,CASSLYQGFPYEQYF,TGTGCCAGCAGCTTATATCAGGGGTTCCCCTACGAGCAGTACTTC
-,TRBJ1-1,TRBD1,TRBV24-1,CATSDSPGTGNTEAFF,TGTGCCACCAGTGATTCACCCGGGACAGGAAACACTGAAGCTTTCTTT
-,TRBJ1-5,TRBD1,TRBV19,CASLRDSQSNQPQHF,TGTGCCAGTCTGCGGGACAGTCAAAGCAATCAGCCCCAGCATTTT
-,TRBJ2-7,-,TRBV5-1,CASRALDKQYF,TGCGCCAGCCGAGCGCTGGATAAGCAGTACTTC
once,TRBJ2-1,TRBD1,TRBV28,CASGTASSSYNEQFF,TGTGCCAGCGGGACAGCCTCGAGCTCCTACAATGAGCAGTTCTTC
-,TRBJ2-7,-,TRBV5-1,CASSLALADYEQYF,TGCGCCAGCAGCTTGGCCTTAGCGGACTACGAGCAGTACTTC
few,TRBJ2-7,TRBD1,TRBV27,CASRRGTGVYEQYF,TGTGCCAGCAGACGAGGGACAGGGGTCTACGAGCAGTACTTC
-,TRBJ1-4,-,TRBV2,CASTGALVANEKLFF,TGTGCCAGCACAGGGGCCCTAGTAGCTAATGAAAAACTGTTTTTT
few,TRBJ1-1,-,TRBV5-1,CASSPGEGGTEAFF,TGCGCCAGCAGTCCGGGTGAGGGAGGCACTGAAGCTTTCTTT
-,TRBJ1-5,-,TRBV3-1/TRBV3-2,CASSQGTAHQPQHF,TGTGCCAGCAGCCAAGGGACAGCACATCAGCCCCAGCATTTT
-,TRBJ2-2,-,TRBV10-3,CATCQGSGELFF,TGTGCCACCTGCCAGGGTTCCGGGGAGCTGTTTTTT
-,TRBJ1-6,-,TRBV7-9,CASSLGPGMGTLHF,TGTGCCAGCAGCTTAGGCCCGGGGATGGGGACCCTCCACTTT
-,TRBJ2-7,TRBD2,TRBV28,CASSSLWGGREQYF,TGTGCCAGCAGTTCCCTCTGGGGGGGGAGGGAGCAGTACTTC
-,TRBJ1-4,-,TRBV28,CASSLPPAANEKLFF,TGTGCCAGCAGTTTACCTCCCGCGGCTAATGAAAAACTGTTTTTT
-,TRBJ2-1,TRBD1,TRBV4-1,CASSQDRDRGSYNEQFF,TGCGCCAGCAGCCAAGATAGGGACAGGGGGTCCTACAATGAGCAGTTCTTC
-,TRBJ1-1,TRBD1,TRBV19,CASSPGQGRMNTEAFF,TGTGCCAGTAGTCCCGGACAGGGGAGGATGAACACTGAAGCTTTCTTT
-,TRBJ1-2,-,TRBV6-5,CASSYGRIGLGYTF,TGTGCCAGCAGTTACGGGAGAATAGGGCTTGGCTACACCTTC
-,TRBJ1-2,TRBD1,TRBV4-3,CASSQVHTGGVGYTF,TGCGCCAGCAGCCAAGTTCACACAGGGGGCGTAGGCTACACCTTC
-,TRBJ1-6,-,TRBV27,CASSLLGRGLDNSPLHF,TGTGCCAGCAGTTTATTGGGTCGGGGTTTAGATAATTCACCCCTCCACTTT
-,TRBJ2-1,TRBD2,TRBV27,CASSSPRTSSYNEQFF,TGTGCCAGCAGTTCACCTCGGACTAGCTCATACAATGAGCAGTTCTTC
-,TRBJ2-5,TRBD2,TRBV30,CAWSGGSETQYF,TGTGCCTGGAGCGGGGGGTCGGAGACCCAGTACTTC
-,TRBJ2-3,TRBD1,TRBV5-1,CASRATGNQGTDTQYF,TGCGCCAGCAGAGCGACAGGGAACCAGGGCACAGATACGCAGTATTTT
-,TRBJ1-5,TRBD1,TRBV5-1,CASSFGDRGGQPQHF,TGCGCCAGCAGCTTCGGGGACAGGGGTGGTCAGCCCCAGCATTTT
-,TRBJ2-2,-,TRBV7-9,CASVSGLDYTGELFF,TGTGCCAGCGTTTCTGGTCTAGATTACACCGGGGAGCTGTTTTTT
-,TRBJ2-5,TRBD2,TRBV9,CASSGNPSGGETQYF,TGTGCCAGCAGCGGGAACCCTAGCGGGGGAGAGACCCAGTACTTC